This record looks at one TCR beta chain sequence and its context. Its antigen target is currently unknown. Within one base of it there is no much larger clone, and no base qualities were kept. The CDR3 regions of human TCRbeta chains were analyzed by immunosequencing. The authors' pipeline ran thus. Repertoire TCRs were matched against a reference library of SARS-CoV-2-specific TCRs generated with the MIRA antigen-specificity platform. Breadth was defined as the fraction of unique TCRs that were SARS-CoV-2-associated. Depth was defined as the fraction of total T cells that were SARS-CoV-2-associated. Using the MIRA data, each spike-specific TCR was mapped to the spike region that the TCR reacts to and placed in a CD4 or CD8 class. Log10-transformed breadth and depth values were compared by one-way ANOVA with Sidak's multiple comparisons tests. In TCRdb, the immuneACCESS table is reduced to in-frame sequences with V and J assigned. These tables do not hold every clone; where another copy was compared, an unresolved V gene accounts for under half, and the others remain unexplained. V and J calls and clone size are copied from that table; D and trimming were computed from the DNA. In this sample the table shows more than 85,000 clones, about four fifths of which occur a single time. The ten top clones hold roughly 4.5% of the sample.

Per the publication, the time point label means: baseline before first vaccination. Vaccinee samples were obtained from the UK trials COV001 and COV002, which included a single-blind randomized controlled phase 2/3 trial of AZD1222 (ChAdOx1 nCoV-19) in healthy adults. For TCRbeta chain sequencing, PBMC samples were collected from trial participants at day 0 and at day 28 after the second dose. These data belong to a study of T cell responses to AZD1222 COVID-19 vaccine (dated by TCRdb to the early 2020s). For the wider study: AZD1222 recipients whose second dose came at about 4 weeks and those whose second dose came at about 12 weeks were combined into one group, since spike-specific TCR depth and breadth did not differ between the two schedules. A total of over 230 trial participants underwent TCR sequencing, of whom around 210 had received two doses of AZD1222 and about 25 had received two doses of the MenACWY control vaccine. Enrollment into the trials was organized by age into subgroups of 18-55, 56-69 and 70-plus years, and those subgroups contained 148, 28 and 57 TCR-sequenced participants, respectively. What the authors observed across the whole study: A significant rise in spike-specific TCR breadth and depth was observed after two AZD1222 doses relative to day 0 and relative to MenACWY recipients. Because no samples from the day 14 peak response were available, repertoires could be characterized only after the peak T cell response. Participants were mostly white British and included more females than males, and it was suggested by the authors that clonal diversity may have been underestimated. Conclusions about previously exposed vaccinees are limited because only 6 or 7 AZD1222 recipients were SARS-CoV-2 seropositive at baseline. In the small 56-69-year group, the increase in depth fell short of significance, most likely because of low power. Nearly half of unique spike-specific TCRs reportedly recognized epitopes outside regions mutated in the B.1.351 and B.1.1.7 variants. CD4 TCRs associated with the vaccine covered the entire spike protein, and the dominant responses were in regions 160-218 and 743-854.

Sequencing was performed on peripheral blood, taken on day 0 of AZD1222 vaccination. This TCR was sampled from an adult in good health.

The sequenced DNA: TGTGCCAGCAGCTGGGGAAACTCTGGAAACACCATATATTTT. This is translated as CASSWGNSGNTIYF. The chain uses TRBV5-6 and TRBJ1-3; the D gene is not confidently resolved. The CDR3, cysteine through phenylalanine, is 14 amino acids long. The read is trimmed to its CDR3 DNA, 42 bases read in frame from base 1. The germline ends are 7 bases apart after V is trimmed by 3 bases and J by 0 bases. For CDR1 and CDR2, the germline V gene lists SGHDT and YYEEEE.